This T cell receptor (beta chain) was sequenced in a study of blood T cell repertoires in COVID-19. Method: immunoSEQ multiplex PCR; TCRdb's copy keeps in-frame clones and lacks some. Of 250,000 to 350,000 clones in the sample, about 80% are singletons; the top ten hold approximately 14%. Looked up from germline, CDR1 is MDHEN and CDR2 is SYDVKM. The CDR3 loop spans 13 amino acids. V lost 8 bases, J lost 1 base, and 11 bases lay in between. The specimen was peripheral blood. This TCR came from a person between 65 and 80 years old with COVID-19, enrolled during active disease. This chain joins TRBV28 and TRBJ1-2; D not resolved. This CDR3 is CASLTPHNYGYTF. In nucleotides, the CDR3 is TGTGCCAGCCTGACTCCCCATAACTATGGCTACACCTTC.